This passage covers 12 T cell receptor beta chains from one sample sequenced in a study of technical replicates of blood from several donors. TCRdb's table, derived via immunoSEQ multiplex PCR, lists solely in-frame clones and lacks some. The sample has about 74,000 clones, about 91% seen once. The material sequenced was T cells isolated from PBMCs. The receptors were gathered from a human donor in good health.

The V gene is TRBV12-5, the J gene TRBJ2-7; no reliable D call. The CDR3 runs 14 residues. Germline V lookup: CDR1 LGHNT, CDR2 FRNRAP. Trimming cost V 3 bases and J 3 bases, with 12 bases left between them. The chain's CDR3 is CASGLPTGFYEQYF. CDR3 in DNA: TGTGCTAGTGGTTTACCGACCGGGTTCTACGAGCAGTACTTC.

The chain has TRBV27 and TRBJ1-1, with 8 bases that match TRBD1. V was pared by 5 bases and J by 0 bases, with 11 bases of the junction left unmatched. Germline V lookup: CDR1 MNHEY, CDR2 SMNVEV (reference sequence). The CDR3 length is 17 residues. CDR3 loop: CASSRRTGRPMNTEAFF. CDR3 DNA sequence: TGTGCCAGCAGTAGGAGGACAGGGAGACCCATGAACACTGAAGCTTTCTTT.

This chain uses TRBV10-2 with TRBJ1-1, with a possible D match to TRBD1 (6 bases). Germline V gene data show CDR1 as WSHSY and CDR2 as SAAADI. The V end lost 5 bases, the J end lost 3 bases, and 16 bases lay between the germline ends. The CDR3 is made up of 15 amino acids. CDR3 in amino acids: CASSWPTGPDTEAFF. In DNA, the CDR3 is TGCGCCAGCAGTTGGCCTACAGGGCCGGACACTGAAGCTTTCTTT.

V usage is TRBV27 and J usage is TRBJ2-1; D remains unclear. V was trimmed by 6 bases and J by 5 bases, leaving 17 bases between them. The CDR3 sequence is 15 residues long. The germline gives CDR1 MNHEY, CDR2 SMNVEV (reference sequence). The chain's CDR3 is CASRDFTIPHNEQFF. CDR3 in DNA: TGTGCCAGCAGAGACTTCACGATTCCACACAATGAGCAGTTCTTC.

CDR3 protein: CASSPGQLANYGYTF. The CDR3 bases are TGTGCCAGCAGCCCCGGACAGCTAGCTAACTATGGCTACACCTTC. The chain uses TRBV11-3 and TRBJ1-2, with TRBD1 as a possible D gene (6 bases). V dropped 5 bases and J dropped 0 bases, with 13 bases sitting between them. This CDR3 is 15 amino acids long. Germline assignment: CDR1 SGHNT and CDR2 YENEEA.

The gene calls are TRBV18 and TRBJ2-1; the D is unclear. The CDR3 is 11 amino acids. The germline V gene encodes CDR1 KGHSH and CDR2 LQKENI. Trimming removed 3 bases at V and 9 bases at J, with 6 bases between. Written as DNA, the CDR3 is TGTGCCAGCTCACCGGCAACTGAGCAGTTCTTC. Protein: CASSPATEQFF.

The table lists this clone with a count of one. Written as DNA, the CDR3 is TGTGCCAGCAGCCCCACGACAGCTACCTACGAGCAGTACTTC. Translation gives CASSPTTATYEQYF. The chain carries TRBV4-2 and TRBJ2-7, with a weak D call TRBD1 (5 bases). V lost 4 bases, J lost 2 bases, and 12 bases lay in between. The CDR3 has 14 residues. Germline lookup yields CDR1 LGHNA and CDR2 YNFKEQ.

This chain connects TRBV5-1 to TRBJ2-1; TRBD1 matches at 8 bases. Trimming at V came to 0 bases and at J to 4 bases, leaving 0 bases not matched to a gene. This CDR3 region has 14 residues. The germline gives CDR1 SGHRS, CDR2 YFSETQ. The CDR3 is CASSLGQGYNEQFF. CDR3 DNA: TGCGCCAGCAGCTTGGGACAGGGGTACAATGAGCAGTTCTTC.

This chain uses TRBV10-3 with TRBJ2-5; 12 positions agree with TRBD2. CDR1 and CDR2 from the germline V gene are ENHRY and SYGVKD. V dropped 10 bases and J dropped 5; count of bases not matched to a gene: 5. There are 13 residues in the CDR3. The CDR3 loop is CATTSGSLETQYF. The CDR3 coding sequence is TGTGCCACGACTAGCGGGAGCCTCGAGACCCAGTACTTC.

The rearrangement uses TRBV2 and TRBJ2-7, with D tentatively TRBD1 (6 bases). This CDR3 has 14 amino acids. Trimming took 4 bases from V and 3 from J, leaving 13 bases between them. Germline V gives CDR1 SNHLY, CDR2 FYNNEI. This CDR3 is CASSVYREVYEQYF. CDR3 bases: TGTGCCAGCAGTGTATACAGGGAAGTCTACGAGCAGTACTTC.

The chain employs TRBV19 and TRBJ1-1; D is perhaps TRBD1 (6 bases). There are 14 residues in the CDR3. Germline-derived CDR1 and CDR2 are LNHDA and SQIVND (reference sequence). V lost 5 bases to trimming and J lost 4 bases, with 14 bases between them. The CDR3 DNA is TGTGCCAGTAGTGGACACAGGGAAAGCACTGAAGCTTTCTTT. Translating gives CASSGHRESTEAFF. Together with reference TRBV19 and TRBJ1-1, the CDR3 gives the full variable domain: DGGITQSPKYLFRKEGQNVTLSCEQNLNHDAMYWYRQDPGQGLRLIYYSQIVNDFQKGDIAEGYSVSREKKESFPLTVTSAQKNPTAFYLCASSGHRESTEAFFGQGTRLTVV.

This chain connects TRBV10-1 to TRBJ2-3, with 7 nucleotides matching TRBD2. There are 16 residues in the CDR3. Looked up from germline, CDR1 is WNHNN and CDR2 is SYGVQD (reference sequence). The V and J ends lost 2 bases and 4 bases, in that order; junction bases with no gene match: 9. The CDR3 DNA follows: TGCGCCAGCAGTGAGGCAAGGGGACTACTCCCAGATACGCAGTATTTT. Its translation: CASSEARGLLPDTQYF.